This is a list of T cell receptor beta chains from one sample in a study of OX40 agonist ivuxolimab in advanced cancers. TCRdb keeps only in-frame clones here, not all; method: immunoSEQ multiplex PCR. This table has about 88,000 clones, 85% to 90% appearing once. This specimen consisted of CD4+ or CD8+ T cells sorted from blood, obtained in a trial of the OX40 agonist ivuxolimab. The receptors derive from an adult with an advanced solid tumor such as melanoma, head and neck, liver or kidney cancer. Both conserved end residues are part of each CDR3. D genes are given only for firm matches. Expanded clones are given a class, and other clones once, few, many or no size at all.

DNA: TGTGCCAGCGGCATGGGACTAGCGGTCAACGAGCAGTTCTTC
CDR3: CASGMGLAVNEQFF
J: TRBJ2-1
V: TRBV2
size: -
D: TRBD2

DNA: TGTGCCAGCAGGGACAGGGGTCGGGCTAATGAAAAACTGTTTTTT
CDR3: CASRDRGRANEKLFF
J: TRBJ1-4
V: TRBV6-1
size: -
D: TRBD1

DNA: TGTGCCAGCAGGGCAAGTTTCCCGCCTAATGAAAAACTGTTTTTT
CDR3: CASRASFPPNEKLFF
J: TRBJ1-4
V: TRBV2
size: -
D: -

DNA: TGTGCCAGCAGCCGGACTAGCGGGGGTCCGAGCGAGCAGTTCTTC
CDR3: CASSRTSGGPSEQFF
J: TRBJ2-1
V: TRBV7-3
size: -
D: TRBD2

DNA: TGTGCCAGCAATGCCCGGGGGACAGGGGCCTACGAGCAGTACTTC
CDR3: CASNARGTGAYEQYF
J: TRBJ2-7
V: TRBV6-1
size: -
D: TRBD1

DNA: TGTGCCAGCGGAGCGGGGGGGTTGAACGAGCAGTACTTC
CDR3: CASGAGGLNEQYF
J: TRBJ2-7
V: TRBV6-1
size: -
D: TRBD2

DNA: TGTGCCAGCAGCTTATATGGGGAAGAGACCCAGTACTTC
CDR3: CASSLYGEETQYF
J: TRBJ2-5
V: TRBV7-2
size: -
D: -

DNA: TGTGCCAGCAGCCTCACAGCGAGCTCCTACAATGAGCAGTTCTTC
CDR3: CASSLTASSYNEQFF
J: TRBJ2-1
V: TRBV11-2
size: few
D: -

DNA: TGTGCCAGCAGCTTGGATTGGGGGGGTGGCTCACCCCTCCACTTT
CDR3: CASSLDWGGGSPLHF
J: TRBJ1-6
V: TRBV5-4
size: -
D: -

DNA: TGTGCCTGGGGGGGGAGGGGAAACACCATATATTTT
CDR3: CAWGGRGNTIYF
J: TRBJ1-3
V: TRBV30
size: -
D: -

DNA: TGTGCCAGCAGTTGGGGGGGGGCCGCCTATGGCTACACCTTC
CDR3: CASSWGGAAYGYTF
J: TRBJ1-2
V: TRBV27
size: -
D: -

DNA: TGCGCCAGCAGCTTGTTAGGGGGGGTAGAGACCCAGTACTTC
CDR3: CASSLLGGVETQYF
J: TRBJ2-5
V: TRBV5-1
size: -
D: -

DNA: TGTGCCAGCAGCTTAGGGGTCGGAAGTACAGGCGAAGCTTTCTTT
CDR3: CASSLGVGSTGEAFF
J: TRBJ1-1
V: TRBV7-9
size: few
D: -

DNA: TGCGCCAGCAGCTTGGTTCTAGCACGGGAGGAGACCCAGTACTTC
CDR3: CASSLVLAREETQYF
J: TRBJ2-5
V: TRBV5-1
size: -
D: -

DNA: TGTGCCAGCAGCCCAACCCAACTCTACGAGCAGTACTTC
CDR3: CASSPTQLYEQYF
J: TRBJ2-7
V: TRBV14
size: -
D: -

DNA: TGTGCCAGCTCACCGTTAAGGGACTCGGCAGATACGCAGTATTTT
CDR3: CASSPLRDSADTQYF
J: TRBJ2-3
V: TRBV18
size: -
D: -

DNA: TGTGCCTGGAGGCCAGGGGACCCCTACGAGCAGTACTTC
CDR3: CAWRPGDPYEQYF
J: TRBJ2-7
V: TRBV30
size: once
D: -

DNA: TGTGCCAGTAGTCCCCATAGAGGAAACATTCAGTACTTC
CDR3: CASSPHRGNIQYF
J: TRBJ2-4
V: TRBV19
size: -
D: -

DNA: TGTGCCAGCAGCCCGGACAGGTTAGACACCGGGGAGCTGTTTTTT
CDR3: CASSPDRLDTGELFF
J: TRBJ2-2
V: TRBV5-6
size: few
D: TRBD1

DNA: TGTGCCAGCAGGGGAAGGACAGTAGGTGAAAAACTGTTTTTT
CDR3: CASRGRTVGEKLFF
J: TRBJ1-4
V: TRBV6-5
size: -
D: -

DNA: TGTGCCAGCAGCTTGACAGATACGCAGTATTTT
CDR3: CASSLTDTQYF
J: TRBJ2-3
V: TRBV5-4
size: -
D: -

DNA: TGTGCCAGCTCACCCGACGGGGGCCCGAGGAACACTGAAGCTTTCTTT
CDR3: CASSPDGGPRNTEAFF
J: TRBJ1-1
V: TRBV18
size: once
D: -

DNA: TGCGCCAGCAGCCCCCTCGCAACTAATGAAAAACTGTTTTTT
CDR3: CASSPLATNEKLFF
J: TRBJ1-4
V: TRBV5-1
size: -
D: -

DNA: TGTGCCAGCAGCCTAAGACAGGGATCCGCAGATACGCAGTATTTT
CDR3: CASSLRQGSADTQYF
J: TRBJ2-3
V: TRBV9
size: -
D: TRBD1

DNA: TGTGCCAGCAGCCAACAGGCGGCGGGAGGGAGACATACGCAGTATTTT
CDR3: CASSQQAAGGRHTQYF
J: TRBJ2-3
V: TRBV11-2
size: -
D: TRBD2

DNA: TGTGCCAGCAGTTACTCCCACCCCACAGATACGCAGTATTTT
CDR3: CASSYSHPTDTQYF
J: TRBJ2-3
V: TRBV6-5
size: -
D: -

DNA: TGTGCCAGCTCTCAACGAGACTCGGCCGGTGAAAAACTGTTTTTT
CDR3: CASSQRDSAGEKLFF
J: TRBJ1-4
V: TRBV18
size: -
D: -

DNA: TGTGCCAGCAGTTACTCGCCTTTGGTCTCGGACACCATATATTTT
CDR3: CASSYSPLVSDTIYF
J: TRBJ1-3
V: TRBV6-6
size: -
D: -

DNA: TGTGCCAGCACCCCGCGACGCCCGCTCTATGGCTACACCTTC
CDR3: CASTPRRPLYGYTF
J: TRBJ1-2
V: TRBV27
size: -
D: -

DNA: TGTGCCAGCAGGACAGGGGTGAGCAATTCACCCCTCCACTTT
CDR3: CASRTGVSNSPLHF
J: TRBJ1-6
V: TRBV25-1
size: -
D: TRBD1

DNA: TGCGCCAGCAGCACCTTAGGGGGTCAGCCCCAGCATTTT
CDR3: CASSTLGGQPQHF
J: TRBJ1-5
V: TRBV5-1
size: -
D: -

DNA: TGTGCCAGCAGCTTAGACAGGGAAGGGACCCAGTACTTC
CDR3: CASSLDREGTQYF
J: TRBJ2-5
V: TRBV7-2
size: few
D: -

DNA: TGTGCCAGCAGCTCCAGCGGGAGTTACCACGAGCAGTACTTC
CDR3: CASSSSGSYHEQYF
J: TRBJ2-7
V: TRBV7-6
size: -
D: TRBD2

DNA: TGTGCCAGCAGCTTGGACGGGGAGAGGACCGGGGAGCTGTTTTTT
CDR3: CASSLDGERTGELFF
J: TRBJ2-2
V: TRBV5-4
size: once
D: -

DNA: TGTGCCAGCAGAAGGGACACTGAAGCTTTCTTT
CDR3: CASRRDTEAFF
J: TRBJ1-1
V: TRBV6-6
size: -
D: -

DNA: TGTGCCAGCAGCCGAGAACCTAGCGGGGCCTACAATGAGCAGTTCTTC
CDR3: CASSREPSGAYNEQFF
J: TRBJ2-1
V: TRBV9
size: -
D: TRBD2

DNA: TGTGCCAGCAGTTACGCCGCTCAGGGCTTTAATCAGCCCCAGCATTTT
CDR3: CASSYAAQGFNQPQHF
J: TRBJ1-5
V: TRBV6-5
size: -
D: -

DNA: TGTGCCATCAGTGGAGTCCAAACGAATTCACCCCTCCACTTT
CDR3: CAISGVQTNSPLHF
J: TRBJ1-6
V: TRBV10-3
size: -
D: -

DNA: TGTGCCACCTCAGAAAAAGGGACAGGGAATCAGCCCCAGCATTTT
CDR3: CATSEKGTGNQPQHF
J: TRBJ1-5
V: TRBV19
size: -
D: TRBD1

DNA: TGCGCCAGCAGCCAAGGGCGGGGGACCCAAGAGACCCAGTACTTC
CDR3: CASSQGRGTQETQYF
J: TRBJ2-5
V: TRBV4-1
size: once
D: TRBD2

DNA: TGTGCCAGCAGTTCCCTCGGGGGAGGGACTAATGAAAAACTGTTTTTT
CDR3: CASSSLGGGTNEKLFF
J: TRBJ1-4
V: TRBV6-5
size: -
D: -

DNA: TGTGCCACCAGCAACCGGGAGACCCAGTACTTC
CDR3: CATSNRETQYF
J: TRBJ2-5
V: TRBV15
size: once
D: -

DNA: TGTGCCAGTAGTATAGGACAGGGCGGAGAGACCCAGTACTTC
CDR3: CASSIGQGGETQYF
J: TRBJ2-5
V: TRBV19
size: -
D: TRBD1

DNA: TGTGCCAGCAGTGAACGGCAAATTAGCAATCAGCCCCAGCATTTT
CDR3: CASSERQISNQPQHF
J: TRBJ1-5
V: TRBV6-1
size: once
D: -

DNA: TGTGCCAGCAGCTTAGGTACCAACAGGGGGACAGATACGCAGTATTTT
CDR3: CASSLGTNRGTDTQYF
J: TRBJ2-3
V: TRBV11-2
size: -
D: TRBD1

DNA: TGTGCCAGTAGTATCAGGTCGGGACAGGGGAGGTGGGAGACCCAGTACTTC
CDR3: CASSIRSGQGRWETQYF
J: TRBJ2-5
V: TRBV19
size: -
D: TRBD1

DNA: TGTGCCAGCAGCTTAGCGGGACAGGGTAGTGGTGGCTACACCTTC
CDR3: CASSLAGQGSGGYTF
J: TRBJ1-2
V: TRBV7-9
size: -
D: TRBD1

DNA: TGTGCCAGCAGTCCCACCGACGACAGGGGCGAGCAGTACTTC
CDR3: CASSPTDDRGEQYF
J: TRBJ2-7
V: TRBV25-1
size: -
D: TRBD1

DNA: TGTGCCAGCCTGGGAGCTGGAAACACCATATATTTT
CDR3: CASLGAGNTIYF
J: TRBJ1-3
V: TRBV7-6
size: -
D: -

DNA: TGTGCCAGTAGTACTCGGACAGGGAACTATGGCTACACCTTC
CDR3: CASSTRTGNYGYTF
J: TRBJ1-2
V: TRBV19
size: -
D: TRBD1

DNA: TGTGCCAGCAGTCGGGGGCTAGCGGGGATTGAGCAGTTCTTC
CDR3: CASSRGLAGIEQFF
J: TRBJ2-1
V: TRBV2
size: -
D: TRBD2